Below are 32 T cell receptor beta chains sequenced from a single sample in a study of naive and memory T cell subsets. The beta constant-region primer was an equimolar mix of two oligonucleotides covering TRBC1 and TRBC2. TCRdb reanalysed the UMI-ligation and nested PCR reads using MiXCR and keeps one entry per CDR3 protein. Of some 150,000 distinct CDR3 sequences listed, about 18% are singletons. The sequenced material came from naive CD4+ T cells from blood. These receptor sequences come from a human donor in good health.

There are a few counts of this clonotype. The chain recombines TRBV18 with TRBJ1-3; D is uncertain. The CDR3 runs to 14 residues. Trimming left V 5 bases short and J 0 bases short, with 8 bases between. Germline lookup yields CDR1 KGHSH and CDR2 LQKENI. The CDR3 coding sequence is TGTGCCAGCTCAGGACGGATCTCTGGAAACACCATATATTTT. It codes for CASSGRISGNTIYF.

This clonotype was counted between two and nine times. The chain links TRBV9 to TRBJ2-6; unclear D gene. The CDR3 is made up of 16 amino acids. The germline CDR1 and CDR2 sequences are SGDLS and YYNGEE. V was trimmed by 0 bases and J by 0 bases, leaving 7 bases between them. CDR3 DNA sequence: TGTGCCAGCAGCGTAGGTGGAACCTCTGGGGCCAACGTCCTGACTTTC. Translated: CASSVGGTSGANVLTF.

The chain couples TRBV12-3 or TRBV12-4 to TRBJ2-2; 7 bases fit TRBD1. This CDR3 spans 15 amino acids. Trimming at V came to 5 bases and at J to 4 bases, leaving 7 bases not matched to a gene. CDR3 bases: TGTGCCAGCAGTCCCCGACAGGGTGTCACCGGGGAGCTGTTTTTT. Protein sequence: CASSPRQGVTGELFF.

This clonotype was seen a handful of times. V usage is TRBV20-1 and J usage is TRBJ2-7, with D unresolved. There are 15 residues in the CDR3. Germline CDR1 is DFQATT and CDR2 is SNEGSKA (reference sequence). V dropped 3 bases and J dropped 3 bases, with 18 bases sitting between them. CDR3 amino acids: CSASVQLRRNYEQYF. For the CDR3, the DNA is TGCAGTGCTAGCGTCCAGCTGCGACGAAACTACGAGCAGTACTTC.

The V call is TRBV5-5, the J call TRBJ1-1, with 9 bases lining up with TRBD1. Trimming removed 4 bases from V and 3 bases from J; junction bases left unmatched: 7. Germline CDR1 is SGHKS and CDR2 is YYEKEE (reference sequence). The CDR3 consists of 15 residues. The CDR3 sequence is CASSPVDRGYTEAFF. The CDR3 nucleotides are TGTGCCAGCAGCCCAGTGGACAGGGGATACACTGAAGCTTTCTTT.

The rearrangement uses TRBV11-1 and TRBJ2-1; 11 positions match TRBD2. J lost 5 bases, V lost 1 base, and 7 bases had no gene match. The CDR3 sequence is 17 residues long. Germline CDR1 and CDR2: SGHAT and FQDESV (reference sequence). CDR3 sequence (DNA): TGTGCCAGCAGCTTAGTTCAGCTAGCGGGAGGTAACAATGAGCAGTTCTTC. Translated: CASSLVQLAGGNNEQFF. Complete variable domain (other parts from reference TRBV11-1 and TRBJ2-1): EAEVAQSPRYKITEKSQAVAFWCDPISGHATLYWYRQILGQGPELLVQFQDESVVDDSQLPKDRFSAERLKGVDSTLKIQPAELGDSAMYLCASSLVQLAGGNNEQFFGPGTRLTVL.

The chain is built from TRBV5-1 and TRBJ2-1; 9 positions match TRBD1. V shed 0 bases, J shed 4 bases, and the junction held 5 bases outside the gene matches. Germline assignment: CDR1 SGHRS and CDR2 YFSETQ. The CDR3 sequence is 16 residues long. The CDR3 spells CASSLDPGQGYNEQFF. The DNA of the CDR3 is TGCGCCAGCAGCTTGGACCCCGGACAGGGGTACAATGAGCAGTTCTTC.

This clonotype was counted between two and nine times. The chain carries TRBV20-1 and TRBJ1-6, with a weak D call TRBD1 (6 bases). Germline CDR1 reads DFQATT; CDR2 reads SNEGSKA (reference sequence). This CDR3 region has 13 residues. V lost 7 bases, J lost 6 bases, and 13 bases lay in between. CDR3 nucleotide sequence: TGCAGTGGGACTGAGGACAGTAATTCACCCCTCCACTTT. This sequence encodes CSGTEDSNSPLHF.

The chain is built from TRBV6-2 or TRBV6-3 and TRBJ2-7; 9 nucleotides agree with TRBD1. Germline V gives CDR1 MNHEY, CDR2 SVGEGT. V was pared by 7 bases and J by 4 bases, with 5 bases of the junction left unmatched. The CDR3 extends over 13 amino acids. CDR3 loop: CASTDGQGYEQYF. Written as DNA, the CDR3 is TGTGCCAGCACTGATGGACAGGGGTACGAGCAGTACTTC.

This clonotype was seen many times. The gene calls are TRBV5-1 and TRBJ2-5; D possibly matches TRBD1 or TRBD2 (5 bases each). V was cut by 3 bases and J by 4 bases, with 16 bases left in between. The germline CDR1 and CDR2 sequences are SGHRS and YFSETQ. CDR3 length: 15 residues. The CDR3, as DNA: TGCGCCAGCAGCTCGACTCGAGGGGCCGGAGAGACCCAGTACTTC. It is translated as CASSSTRGAGETQYF.

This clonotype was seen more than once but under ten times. The CDR3: CASRLQGNQPQHF. The CDR3 region has the DNA TGTGCCAGCAGGTTACAGGGGAATCAGCCCCAGCATTTT. The chain is built from TRBV2 and TRBJ1-5, with 7 bases lining up with TRBD1. The V segment lost 6 bases and the J segment 4 bases; nucleotides outside the gene matches: 3. The length of the CDR3 is 13 residues. The germline CDR1 and CDR2 sequences are SNHLY and FYNNEI.

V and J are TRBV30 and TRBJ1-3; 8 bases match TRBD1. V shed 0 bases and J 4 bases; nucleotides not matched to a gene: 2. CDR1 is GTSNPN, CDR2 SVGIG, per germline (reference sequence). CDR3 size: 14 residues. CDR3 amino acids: CAWSVQGGGNTIYF. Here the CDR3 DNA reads TGTGCCTGGAGTGTACAGGGGGGAGGAAACACCATATATTTT. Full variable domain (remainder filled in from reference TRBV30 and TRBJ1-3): SQTIHQWPATLVQPVGSPLSLECTVEGTSNPNLYWYRQAAGRGLQLLFYSVGIGQISSEVPQNLSASRPQDRQFILSSKKLLLSDSGFYLCAWSVQGGGNTIYFGEGSWLTVV.

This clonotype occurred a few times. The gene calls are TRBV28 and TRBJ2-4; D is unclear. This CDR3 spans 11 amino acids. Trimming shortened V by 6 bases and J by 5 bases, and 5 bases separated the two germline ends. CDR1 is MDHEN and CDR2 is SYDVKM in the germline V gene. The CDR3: CASRGENIQYF. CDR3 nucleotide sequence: TGTGCCAGCAGGGGCGAAAACATTCAGTACTTC.

The CDR3: CASSFRVSGSDTQYF. In DNA form, the CDR3 reads TGTGCCAGCAGCTTCCGCGTTAGCGGGAGCGATACGCAGTATTTT. The chain links TRBV12-3 or TRBV12-4 to TRBJ2-3; 9 bases line up with TRBD2. V was pared by 6 bases and J by 6 bases, with 10 bases of the junction left unmatched. The CDR3 extends over 15 amino acids.

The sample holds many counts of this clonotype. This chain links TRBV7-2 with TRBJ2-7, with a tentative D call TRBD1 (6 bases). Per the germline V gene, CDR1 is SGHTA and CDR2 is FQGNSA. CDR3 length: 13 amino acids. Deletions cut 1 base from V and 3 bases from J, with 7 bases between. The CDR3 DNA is TGTGCCAGCAGCTTAGGGACAGTCTACGAGCAGTACTTC. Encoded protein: CASSLGTVYEQYF.

CDR3 protein: CASRPPRGQGGNEQYF. For the CDR3, the DNA is TGTGCCAGCAGACCCCCGCGTGGACAGGGTGGGAACGAGCAGTACTTC. The chain combines TRBV6-1 with TRBJ2-7; TRBD1 agrees at 8 bases. Trimming at V came to 6 bases and at J to 5 bases, leaving 15 bases not matched to a gene. The CDR3 is made up of 16 amino acids. In germline, CDR1 is MNHNS, CDR2 SASEGT.

CDR3 region: CASSYYREVYGYTF. The CDR3 coding sequence is TGTGCCAGCAGCTATTACAGGGAAGTCTATGGCTACACCTTC. The chain employs TRBV5-4 and TRBJ1-2; D is perhaps TRBD1 (6 bases). In germline, CDR1 is SGHNT, CDR2 YYREEE (reference sequence). Between the trimmed V and J ends, which lost 3 bases and 4 bases, there was a span of 13 bases. The CDR3 extends over 14 amino acids.

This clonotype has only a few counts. CDR3 loop: CASGTETQYF. The CDR3 region has the DNA TGTGCCAGCGGGACAGAGACCCAGTACTTC. V usage is TRBV7-9 and J usage is TRBJ2-5; D tentatively reads TRBD1 or TRBD2 (5 bases each). The CDR3 loop spans 10 amino acids. Trimming left V 8 bases short and J 4 bases short, with 5 bases between. Germline V lookup: CDR1 SEHNR, CDR2 FQNEAQ (reference sequence).

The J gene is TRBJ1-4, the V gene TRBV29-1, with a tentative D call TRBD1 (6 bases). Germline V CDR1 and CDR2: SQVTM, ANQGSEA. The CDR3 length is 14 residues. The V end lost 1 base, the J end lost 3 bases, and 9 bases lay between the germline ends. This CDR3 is CSVEGGHPNEKLFF. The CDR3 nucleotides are TGCAGCGTTGAAGGGGGGCACCCTAATGAAAAACTGTTTTTT.

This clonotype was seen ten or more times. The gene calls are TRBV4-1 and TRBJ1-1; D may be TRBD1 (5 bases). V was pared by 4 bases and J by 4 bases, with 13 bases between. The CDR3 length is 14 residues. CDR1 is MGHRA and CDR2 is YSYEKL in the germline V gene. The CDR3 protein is CASSPQGTGTEAFF. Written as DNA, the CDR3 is TGCGCCAGCAGCCCCCAGGGAACGGGCACTGAAGCTTTCTTT.

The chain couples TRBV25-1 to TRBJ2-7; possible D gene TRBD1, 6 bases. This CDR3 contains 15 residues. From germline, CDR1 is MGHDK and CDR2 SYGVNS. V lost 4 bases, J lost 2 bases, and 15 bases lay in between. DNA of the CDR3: TGTGCCAGCAGTGTGCCCGGGACATTGGCCTACGAGCAGTACTTC. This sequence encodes CASSVPGTLAYEQYF.

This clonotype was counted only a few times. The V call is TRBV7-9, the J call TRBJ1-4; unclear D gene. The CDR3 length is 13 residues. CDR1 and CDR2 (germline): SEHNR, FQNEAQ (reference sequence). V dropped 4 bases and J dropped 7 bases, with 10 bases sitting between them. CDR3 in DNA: TGTGCCAGCAGCTCTGGACTTAGTGAAAAACTGTTTTTT. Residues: CASSSGLSEKLFF.

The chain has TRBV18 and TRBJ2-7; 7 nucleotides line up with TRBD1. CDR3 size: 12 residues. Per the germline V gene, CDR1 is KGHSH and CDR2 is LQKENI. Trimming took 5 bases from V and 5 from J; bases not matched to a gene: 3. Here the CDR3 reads CASSAGQDEQYF. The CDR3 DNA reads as TGTGCCAGCTCAGCTGGACAGGACGAGCAGTACTTC.

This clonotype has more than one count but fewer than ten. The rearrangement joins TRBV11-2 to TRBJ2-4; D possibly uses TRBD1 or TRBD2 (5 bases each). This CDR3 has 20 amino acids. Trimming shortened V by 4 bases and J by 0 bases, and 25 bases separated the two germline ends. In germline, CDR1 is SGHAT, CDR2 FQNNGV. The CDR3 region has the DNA TGTGCCAGCAGCTCACCCCGGGGCCGATTAGAGCCTCTAGCCAAAAACATTCAGTACTTC. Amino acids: CASSSPRGRLEPLAKNIQYF.

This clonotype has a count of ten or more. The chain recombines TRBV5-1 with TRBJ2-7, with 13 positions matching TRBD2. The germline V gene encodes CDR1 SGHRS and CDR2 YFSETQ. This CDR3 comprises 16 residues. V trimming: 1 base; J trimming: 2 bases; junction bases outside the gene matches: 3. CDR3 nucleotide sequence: TGCGCCAGCAGCTTGCAGGGACTAGCGGGACCCTACGAGCAGTACTTC. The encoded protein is CASSLQGLAGPYEQYF.

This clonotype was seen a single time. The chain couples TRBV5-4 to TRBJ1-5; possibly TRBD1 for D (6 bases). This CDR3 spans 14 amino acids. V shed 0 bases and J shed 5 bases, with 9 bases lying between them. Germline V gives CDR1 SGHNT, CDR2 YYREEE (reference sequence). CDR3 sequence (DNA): TGTGCCAGCAGCTTGGACAGGGTAGATCAGCCCCAGCATTTT. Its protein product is CASSLDRVDQPQHF.

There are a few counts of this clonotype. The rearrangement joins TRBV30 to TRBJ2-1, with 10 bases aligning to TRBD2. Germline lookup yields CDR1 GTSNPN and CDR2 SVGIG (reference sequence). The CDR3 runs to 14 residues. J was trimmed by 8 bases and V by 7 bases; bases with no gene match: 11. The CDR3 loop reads CASTLLAGAYEQFF. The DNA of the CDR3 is TGTGCCTCTACCCTGCTAGCGGGAGCATATGAGCAGTTCTTC.

In nucleotides, the CDR3 is TGTGCCAGCCGGGGACTAGCTTACGAGCAGTACTTC. Encoded protein: CASRGLAYEQYF. The gene calls are TRBV2 and TRBJ2-7, with 9 nucleotides matching TRBD2. This CDR3 is 12 amino acids long. The germline CDR1 and CDR2 sequences are SNHLY and FYNNEI. V shed 8 bases, J shed 4 bases, and the junction held 3 bases outside the gene matches.

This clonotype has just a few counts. CDR3 loop: CSVVRESNYGYTF. CDR3 in DNA: TGCAGCGTTGTGCGGGAATCGAACTATGGCTACACCTTC. The rearrangement links TRBV29-1 to TRBJ1-2; D not resolved. Trimming took 4 bases from V and 2 from J, leaving 11 bases between them. Germline V lookup: CDR1 SQVTM, CDR2 ANQGSEA. This CDR3 comprises 13 residues.

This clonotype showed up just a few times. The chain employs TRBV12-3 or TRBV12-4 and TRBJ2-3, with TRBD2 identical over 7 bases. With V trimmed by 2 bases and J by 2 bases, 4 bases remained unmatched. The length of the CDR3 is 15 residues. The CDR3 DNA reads TGTGCCAGCAGTTTAAGGCTAGCGGACACAGATACGCAGTATTTT. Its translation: CASSLRLADTDTQYF.

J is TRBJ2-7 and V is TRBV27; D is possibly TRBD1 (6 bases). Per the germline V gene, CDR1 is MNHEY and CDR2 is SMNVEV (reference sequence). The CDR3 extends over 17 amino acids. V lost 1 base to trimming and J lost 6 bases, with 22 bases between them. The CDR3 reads CASSLYAQGKGPSEQYF. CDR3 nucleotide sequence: TGTGCCAGCAGTTTATACGCACAGGGTAAGGGGCCCTCCGAGCAGTACTTC.

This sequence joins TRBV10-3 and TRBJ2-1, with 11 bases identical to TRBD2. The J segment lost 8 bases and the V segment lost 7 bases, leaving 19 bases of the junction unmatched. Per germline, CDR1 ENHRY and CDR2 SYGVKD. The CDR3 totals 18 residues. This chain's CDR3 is CAITREAPTSGVLDEQFF. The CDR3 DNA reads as TGTGCCATCACCCGAGAAGCCCCGACTAGCGGGGTCTTGGATGAGCAGTTCTTC.